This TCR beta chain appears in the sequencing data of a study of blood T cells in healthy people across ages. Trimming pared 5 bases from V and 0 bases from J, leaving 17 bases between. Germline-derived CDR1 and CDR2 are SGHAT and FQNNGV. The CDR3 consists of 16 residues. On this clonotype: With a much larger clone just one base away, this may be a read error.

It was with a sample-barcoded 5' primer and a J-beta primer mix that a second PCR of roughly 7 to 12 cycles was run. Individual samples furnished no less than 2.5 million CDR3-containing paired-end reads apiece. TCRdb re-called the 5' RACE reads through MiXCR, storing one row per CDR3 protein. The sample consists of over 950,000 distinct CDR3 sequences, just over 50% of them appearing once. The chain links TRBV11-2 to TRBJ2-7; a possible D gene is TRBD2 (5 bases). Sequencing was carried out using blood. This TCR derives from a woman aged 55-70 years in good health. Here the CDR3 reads CASSLRDAEVSYEQYF. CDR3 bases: TGTGCCAGCAGCCTCAGAGACGCGGAGGTCTCCTACGAGCAGTACTTC.